This TCR beta chain was sequenced for a study of OX40 agonist ivuxolimab in advanced cancers. Study-wide context: A diagnosis of hepatocellular carcinoma, melanoma, renal cell or head and neck cancer was present in dose-escalation patients.

Samples of blood were obtained at baseline, on cycle 4 day 1, and on cycle 7 day 1. The CDR3 contains 12 residues. CDR1 GTSNPN and CDR2 SVGIG come from the germline V gene (reference sequence). Trimming cost V 4 bases and J 7 bases, with 13 bases left between them. Broader study findings: Part of the nonresponder group also had normalized T-cell clonal expansion that was low. Which antigen the expanded peripheral T cells recognized is unknown.

Clones were sequenced by immunoSEQ multiplex PCR, and TCRdb holds only the in-frame ones, with some missing. Of about 83,000 clones detected, approximately 83% appear once; the ten largest clones hold 0.6% to 0.8%. With respect to this clone: The antigen is unknown.

The TCR originated in an adult with an advanced solid tumor such as melanoma, head and neck, liver or kidney cancer. This sample comprised CD4+ or CD8+ T cells sorted from blood, obtained in a trial of the OX40 agonist ivuxolimab. This chain links TRBV30 with TRBJ1-2, with D possibly TRBD1 on 5 matching bases. The CDR3 DNA reads TGTGCCTGGACTCCGCAGGGAATTGGCTACACCTTC. Protein: CAWTPQGIGYTF. The variable domain in full, completed from reference TRBV30 and TRBJ1-2, reads SQTIHQWPATLVQPVGSPLSLECTVEGTSNPNLYWYRQAAGRGLQLLFYSVGIGQISSEVPQNLSASRPQDRQFILSSKKLLLSDSGFYLCAWTPQGIGYTFGSGTRLTVV.